One and the same sample provided the 20 T cell receptor beta chains below, sequenced in a study of blood T cell repertoires in COVID-19 (dated by TCRdb to about 2020). Receptor amplification or capture employed the immunoSEQ multiplex PCR assay. Not all clones reach the TCRdb copy of this immuneACCESS table, which keeps in-frame sequences only. Checked studies attribute under half of the gap to unresolved V genes and leave the rest unexplained. Here the sample has 100,000 to 120,000 clones; about three quarters occur a single time. Together, the top ten hold roughly 2% of the sample. Sample: peripheral blood. All receptors derive from a middle-aged woman with acute or convalescent COVID-19.

The genes are TRBV29-1 and TRBJ1-1; D gene uncertain. CDR1 SQVTM and CDR2 ANQGSEA come from the germline V gene. V was trimmed by 6 bases and J by 1 base, leaving 12 bases between them. CDR3 size: 13 residues. Here the CDR3 reads CSVREIGNTEAFF. The DNA for the CDR3 is TGCAGCGTAAGGGAGATTGGGAACACTGAAGCTTTCTTT.

The chain employs TRBV28 and TRBJ2-7; 8 nucleotides agree with TRBD2. Looked up from germline, CDR1 is MDHEN and CDR2 is SYDVKM. V shed 5 bases and J 0 bases; nucleotides not matched to a gene: 15. The CDR3 is 18 residues long. CDR3 in DNA: TGTGCCAGCAGTCCCAATTCCAGGGAGCGGGGGCACTCCTACGAGCAGTACTTC. This codes for CASSPNSRERGHSYEQYF.

V is TRBV7-9 and J is TRBJ2-7, with 8 nucleotides matching TRBD1. The length of the CDR3 is 14 residues. V lost 4 bases to trimming and J lost 4 bases; unmatched junction nucleotides: 6. Looked up from germline, CDR1 is SEHNR and CDR2 is FQNEAQ (reference sequence). This chain's CDR3 is CASSSDREQYEQYF. The DNA of the CDR3 is TGTGCCAGCAGCTCGGACAGGGAGCAGTACGAGCAGTACTTC. The full variable domain, with the rest looked up from reference TRBV7-9 and TRBJ2-7, is DTGVSQNPRHKITKRGQNVTFRCDPISEHNRLYWYRQTLGQGPEFLTYFQNEAQLEKSRLLSDRFSAERPKGSFSTLEIQRTEQGDSAMYLCASSSDREQYEQYFGPGTRLTVT.

This clone was recorded a few times. The J gene is TRBJ1-2, the V gene TRBV6-5; TRBD1 matches 8 bases. CDR1 and CDR2 (germline): MNHEY, SVGAGI. CDR3 length: 13 residues. With 6 bases clipped from V and 8 bases from J, the junction kept 8 bases outside the gene matches. CDR3 in amino acids: CASRTMTGEGYTF. DNA of the CDR3: TGTGCCAGCAGAACGATGACAGGGGAAGGCTACACCTTC.

This clone was counted a single time. V usage is TRBV12-3 or TRBV12-4 and J usage is TRBJ1-1, with D perhaps TRBD1 (5 bases). Between the trimmed V and J ends, which lost 5 bases and 4 bases, there was a span of 11 bases. The CDR3 length is 13 residues. The CDR3 sequence is CASSPRTFTEAFF. CDR3 in DNA: TGTGCCAGCAGTCCAAGGACATTCACTGAAGCTTTCTTT.

This clone has ten or more counts. The V gene is TRBV2, the J gene TRBJ2-7, with TRBD2 matching 10 bases. The CDR3 is 18 residues long. Germline-derived CDR1 and CDR2 are SNHLY and FYNNEI. V lost 2 bases to trimming and J lost 0 bases; unmatched junction nucleotides: 10. This CDR3 is CASSERLAGDFSSYEQYF. For the CDR3, the DNA is TGTGCCAGCAGTGAAAGGCTAGCGGGGGATTTTAGCTCCTACGAGCAGTACTTC.

The chain employs TRBV2 and TRBJ2-5, with D unclear. The V end was cut by 6 bases, the J end by 0 bases, with 2 bases between. The CDR3 spans 11 residues. Germline lookup yields CDR1 SNHLY and CDR2 FYNNEI. The CDR3 bases are TGTGCCAGCAGCTACCAAGAGACCCAGTACTTC. It codes for CASSYQETQYF.

The chain combines TRBV6-6 with TRBJ2-2; unclear D gene. Trimming took off 8 bases at V and 3 bases at J, with 16 bases between the two ends. The CDR3 spans 15 residues. Germline CDR1 MNHNY, CDR2 SVGAGI (reference sequence). Written as DNA, the CDR3 is TGTGCCAGCCAAACAGCTCTTACGGACACCGGGGAGCTGTTTTTT. Amino acid sequence: CASQTALTDTGELFF.

The chain carries TRBV4-1 and TRBJ2-3; 8 bases are a match to TRBD1. The germline gives CDR1 MGHRA, CDR2 YSYEKL. V trimming: 6 bases; J trimming: 0 bases; junction bases outside the gene matches: 5. CDR3 size: 15 residues. CDR3 residues: CASSRDRTSTDTQYF. The CDR3 coding sequence is TGCGCCAGCAGTCGGGACAGGACTAGCACAGATACGCAGTATTTT.

J is TRBJ1-6 and V is TRBV13, with 9 bases matching TRBD1. This CDR3 is built from 19 residues. V lost 5 bases to trimming and J lost 6 bases; unmatched junction nucleotides: 17. Germline loops: CDR1 PRHDT, CDR2 FYEKMQ (reference sequence). The CDR3 DNA reads TGTGCCAGCAGCCAAACCCGGGGACAGGGAGATATTGGTAATTCACCCCTCCACTTT. This encodes CASSQTRGQGDIGNSPLHF.

V and J are TRBV18 and TRBJ1-4; D remains unclear. The CDR3 loop spans 13 amino acids. Trimming stripped 5 bases from V and 0 bases from J, with 4 bases between. The germline gives CDR1 KGHSH, CDR2 LQKENI. DNA of the CDR3: TGTGCCAGCTCAAGAGCAACTAATGAAAAACTGTTTTTT. Residues: CASSRATNEKLFF.

The sample holds a few counts of this clone. This chain joins TRBV3-1 (or the pseudogene TRBV3-2) and TRBJ1-5; perhaps TRBD1 as D (5 bases). V lost 0 bases and J lost 8, with 8 bases in between. There are 13 residues in the CDR3. Germline CDR1 LGHDT, CDR2 YNNKEL (reference sequence). The CDR3 DNA sequence: TGTGCCAGCAGCCAAGAGCGGGGCAAGCCCCAGCATTTT. It is translated as CASSQERGKPQHF.

This clone showed up just once. V is TRBV30 and J is TRBJ2-5; TRBD2 aligns across 10 bases. V was clipped by 8 bases and J by 4 bases; unmatched bases: 10. This CDR3 has 14 amino acids. Germline V gene lookup returns CDR1 GTSNPN and CDR2 SVGIG (reference sequence). The CDR3 DNA reads as TGTGCCACCCACACAGCGGGGGGGCCAGAGACCCAGTACTTC. Its translation: CATHTAGGPETQYF.

The chain couples TRBV4-2 to TRBJ1-1; D might be TRBD1 (6 bases). With 1 base removed from V and 4 bases from J, the gap between germline ends came to 7 bases. The CDR3 sequence is 13 residues long. Germline V gene lookup returns CDR1 LGHNA and CDR2 YNFKEQ. CDR3 DNA: TGTGCCAGCAGCCAAGGGACAGTCACTGAAGCTTTCTTT. Translation: CASSQGTVTEAFF.

The J gene is TRBJ1-1, the V gene TRBV6-1, with D hard to call. Looked up from germline, CDR1 is MNHNS and CDR2 is SASEGT. V was trimmed by 6 bases and J by 4 bases, leaving 15 bases between them. This CDR3 contains 14 residues. CDR3 in amino acids: CASRNTRDSTEAFF. The CDR3 DNA is TGTGCCAGCAGAAATACTAGGGATAGCACTGAAGCTTTCTTT.

This chain uses TRBV4-1 with TRBJ2-1, with D tentatively TRBD1 (6 bases). Trimming cost V 3 bases and J 1 base, with 19 bases left between them. This CDR3 is 18 amino acids long. Germline V gene sequence: CDR1 MGHRA, CDR2 YSYEKL. CDR3 in amino acids: CASSHMYSTGRSYNEQFF. As DNA, the CDR3 is TGCGCCAGCAGCCATATGTATTCAACAGGGCGATCCTACAATGAGCAGTTCTTC.

This clone appeared once. The chain employs TRBV7-9 and TRBJ2-3; TRBD2 matches at 7 bases. The CDR3 is 15 residues long. Losses at the gene ends were 4 bases for V and 2 bases for J; bases not matched to a gene: 6. Germline CDR1 reads SEHNR; CDR2 reads FQNEAQ (reference sequence). CDR3 coding DNA: TGTGCCAGCAGCTGGGAGGGGACCTTCACAGATACGCAGTATTTT. As protein: CASSWEGTFTDTQYF. The variable domain in full, completed from reference TRBV7-9 and TRBJ2-3, reads DTGVSQNPRHKITKRGQNVTFRCDPISEHNRLYWYRQTLGQGPEFLTYFQNEAQLEKSRLLSDRFSAERPKGSFSTLEIQRTEQGDSAMYLCASSWEGTFTDTQYFGPGTRLTVL.

This chain uses TRBV3-1 (or the pseudogene TRBV3-2) with TRBJ2-7, with TRBD2 matching over 11 bases. This CDR3 is built from 15 residues. CDR1 LGHDT and CDR2 YNNKEL come from the germline V gene (reference sequence). Unmatched junction bases numbered 6, after V lost 8 bases and J lost 0 bases. The CDR3 region is CASGLTSGSSYEQYF. CDR3 coding DNA: TGTGCCAGCGGGCTTACTAGCGGGAGCTCCTACGAGCAGTACTTC.

The rearrangement joins TRBV5-5 to TRBJ2-3, with TRBD2 matching over 9 bases. Germline CDR1 SGHKS, CDR2 YYEKEE (reference sequence). The CDR3 extends over 14 amino acids. Trimming cost V 1 base and J 5 bases; bases outside gene matches: 2. CDR3 amino acids: CASSLLRGGDTQYF. DNA of the CDR3: TGTGCCAGCAGCTTGCTGCGGGGGGGAGATACGCAGTATTTT.

J is TRBJ1-5 and V is TRBV6-5; TRBD1 aligns across 7 bases. V shed 4 bases and J 0 bases; nucleotides not matched to a gene: 3. The germline CDR1 and CDR2 sequences are MNHEY and SVGAGI. This CDR3 region has 15 residues. DNA of the CDR3: TGTGCCAGCAGTTGGGACAGAGATAGCAATCAGCCCCAGCATTTT. This gives the protein CASSWDRDSNQPQHF.